The 27 T cell receptor beta chains given below trace back to one sample, sequenced in a study of CD8 T cells in Susac syndrome. An input of about 0.5 to 1 ug of RNA was subjected to reverse transcription using random hexamers. One entry per CDR3 protein results from TCRdb running MiXCR on the immunoSEQ multiplex PCR reads. The table records more than 250,000 distinct CDR3 sequences, around 92% of them present only once. Sequenced material: CD4+ T cells from PBMCs. The receptors derive from a human donor with multiple sclerosis.

The chain joins TRBV27 to TRBJ2-6, with D hard to call. Germline V gene data show CDR1 as MNHEY and CDR2 as SMNVEV (reference sequence). This CDR3 region has 18 residues. V dropped 5 bases and J dropped 1 base, with 18 bases sitting between them. CDR3 in DNA: TGTGCCAGCAGTACCCCGACCAAGTCGGCGTCTGGGGCCAACGTCCTGACTTTC. This translates into CASSTPTKSASGANVLTF. Looking up the rest from reference TRBV27 and TRBJ2-6 gives the full variable domain: EAQVTQNPRYLITVTGKKLTVTCSQNMNHEYMSWYRQDPGLGLRQIYYSMNVEVTDKGDVPEGYKVSRKEKRNFPLILESPSPNQTSLYFCASSTPTKSASGANVLTFGAGSRLTVL.

V is TRBV15 and J is TRBJ2-3; TRBD1 might be the D (6 bases). This CDR3 is 13 amino acids long. CDR1 LNHNV and CDR2 YYDKDF come from the germline V gene (reference sequence). The V end was cut by 6 bases, the J end by 8 bases, with 15 bases between. The CDR3 bases are TGTGCCACCAGTTGGGACATGCAGGGTACGCAGTATTTT. This gives the protein CATSWDMQGTQYF.

The rearrangement uses TRBV15 and TRBJ1-1; 8 positions agree with TRBD1. The CDR3 is 16 residues long. Germline lookup yields CDR1 LNHNV and CDR2 YYDKDF (reference sequence). V shed 1 base and J 5 bases; nucleotides not matched to a gene: 9. DNA for the CDR3: TGTGCCACCAGCAGAGGAGGAGGACAGGGTGTTACTGAAGCTTTCTTT. It codes for CATSRGGGQGVTEAFF.

V is TRBV18 and J is TRBJ1-6, with 7 bases that match TRBD1. The CDR3 runs 15 residues. Trimming removed 6 bases from V and 7 bases from J; junction bases left unmatched: 9. CDR1 and CDR2 from the germline V gene are KGHSH and LQKENI. In DNA form, the CDR3 reads TGTGCCAGCTCCCTGACAGGGCTATTAAATTCACCCCTCCACTTT. Its protein product is CASSLTGLLNSPLHF.

The chain combines TRBV12-3 or TRBV12-4 with TRBJ1-1; 8 bases map to TRBD1. CDR3 length: 14 residues. The V and J ends lost 10 bases and 2 bases, in that order; junction bases with no gene match: 9. The CDR3 DNA reads TGTGCCACCAGGGACAGGCGGTTTAACACTGAAGCTTTCTTT. Its protein product is CATRDRRFNTEAFF.

The V call is TRBV3-1, the J call TRBJ2-1; TRBD1 agrees at 8 bases. The CDR3 runs 17 residues. Germline lookup yields CDR1 LGHDT and CDR2 YNNKEL (reference sequence). J gave up 3 bases and V 3 bases, and 10 bases lay outside the gene matches. Here the CDR3 DNA reads TGTGCCAGCAGCCACGCCCGGGACAGGAGCGACTACAATGAGCAGTTCTTC. Translated, it gives CASSHARDRSDYNEQFF.

The chain employs TRBV6-1 and TRBJ2-6; D is perhaps TRBD1 or TRBD2 (5 bases each). Germline CDR1 reads MNHNS; CDR2 reads SASEGT. V dropped 5 bases and J dropped 3 bases, with 14 bases sitting between them. The CDR3 is made up of 16 amino acids. CDR3: CASSPEGFSGANVLTF. Written as DNA, the CDR3 is TGTGCCAGCAGTCCCGAGGGGTTCAGTGGGGCCAACGTCCTGACTTTC.

The chain links TRBV6-2 or TRBV6-3 to TRBJ2-1, with 9 bases matching TRBD1. From germline, CDR1 is MNHEY and CDR2 SVGEGT. The CDR3 consists of 15 residues. Trimming cost V 0 bases and J 15 bases; bases outside gene matches: 12. CDR3 in DNA: TGTGCCAGCAGTTACTCGAAGGGACAGGGTCTTTACCGGTTCTTC. Residues: CASSYSKGQGLYRFF.

The CDR3 here is CASSLKFEAFF. The CDR3 nucleotides read TGCGCCAGCAGCTTGAAGTTTGAAGCTTTCTTT. The rearrangement links TRBV5-1 to TRBJ1-1; unclear D gene. The CDR3 spans 11 residues. The V gene lost 1 base and the J gene lost 7 bases, with 5 bases spanning the gap. Looked up from germline, CDR1 is SGHRS and CDR2 is YFSETQ.

This clonotype has a single count. The gene calls are TRBV7-2 and TRBJ2-3; D is unresolved. The CDR3 is 15 amino acids. The germline gives CDR1 SGHTA, CDR2 FQGNSA. V lost 5 bases to trimming and J lost 0 bases, with 12 bases between them. The CDR3 region has the DNA TGTGCCAGCAGCCGCTCCTTGGGAAGCACAGATACGCAGTATTTT. The encoded protein is CASSRSLGSTDTQYF.

The chain has TRBV4-2 and TRBJ2-7; 10 bases are shared with TRBD2. The CDR3 contains 18 residues. V dropped 1 base and J dropped 1; count of bases not matched to a gene: 10. Looked up from germline, CDR1 is LGHNA and CDR2 is YNFKEQ. This chain's CDR3 is CASSQGTSGRPRSYEQYF. CDR3 DNA: TGTGCCAGCAGCCAAGGGACTAGCGGTCGCCCTCGATCCTACGAGCAGTACTTC.

This clonotype occurred a few times. The V call is TRBV28, the J call TRBJ1-2; no firm D call. V shed 3 bases and J shed 5 bases, with 10 bases lying between them. This CDR3 has 13 residues. Germline V gives CDR1 MDHEN, CDR2 SYDVKM. In nucleotides, the CDR3 is TGTGCCAGCAGTTTGGCAGTGAATTATGGCTACACCTTC. It specifies CASSLAVNYGYTF.

The V and J genes are TRBV3-1 and TRBJ1-5; 10 bases align to TRBD1. Per germline, CDR1 LGHDT and CDR2 YNNKEL (reference sequence). With V trimmed by 5 bases and J by 6 bases, 7 bases remained unmatched. The CDR3 runs 15 residues. The CDR3 is CASSLRTGGVQPQHF. DNA of the CDR3: TGTGCCAGCAGCTTACGGACAGGGGGTGTTCAGCCCCAGCATTTT.

The CDR3 reads CASSRVAGYNEQFF. The CDR3 DNA reads as TGTGCCAGTAGCCGGGTAGCGGGGTATAATGAGCAGTTCTTC. The rearrangement uses TRBV19 and TRBJ2-1; 8 bases are a match to TRBD2. The CDR3 extends over 14 amino acids. The germline gives CDR1 LNHDA, CDR2 SQIVND (reference sequence). Trimming at V came to 6 bases and at J to 7 bases, leaving 8 bases not matched to a gene.

The genes are TRBV27 and TRBJ2-5; 16 bases are shared with TRBD2. The germline V gene has CDR1 MNHEY and CDR2 SMNVEV (reference sequence). Trimming removed 8 bases from V and 5 bases from J; junction bases left unmatched: 23. There are 21 residues in the CDR3. CDR3: CASGFAMGTSGGAAVVETQYF. The CDR3 DNA sequence: TGTGCCAGCGGGTTCGCGATGGGGACTAGCGGGGGGGCCGCAGTGGTGGAGACCCAGTACTTC.

This clonotype has more than one count but fewer than ten. This chain links TRBV7-9 with TRBJ1-1; TRBD1 might be the D (5 bases). This CDR3 comprises 14 residues. The V end was cut by 0 bases, the J end by 1 base, with 6 bases between. Germline V lookup: CDR1 SEHNR, CDR2 FQNEAQ (reference sequence). This CDR3 reads CASSLAQGNTEAFF. The CDR3 DNA reads as TGTGCCAGCAGCTTAGCTCAGGGGAACACTGAAGCTTTCTTT.

The gene calls are TRBV16 and TRBJ2-4; D is possibly TRBD1 (5 bases). Trimming stripped 4 bases from V and 7 bases from J, with 14 bases between. There are 14 residues in the CDR3. Germline CDR1 reads KGHSY; CDR2 reads FQNENV. CDR3 amino acids: CASSRWGVPNIQYF. The CDR3 DNA follows: TGTGCCAGCAGCCGGTGGGGCGTCCCTAACATTCAGTACTTC.

This clonotype was seen just once. V usage is TRBV28 and J usage is TRBJ1-1, with D maybe TRBD1 (5 bases). Germline V CDR1 and CDR2: MDHEN, SYDVKM. The CDR3 loop spans 14 amino acids. V was trimmed by 4 bases and J by 0 bases, leaving 9 bases between them. CDR3 sequence: CASSSGTMNTEAFF. The CDR3, as DNA: TGTGCCAGCAGTTCCGGGACGATGAACACTGAAGCTTTCTTT.

This rearrangement joins TRBV4-1 to TRBJ2-4; D may be TRBD1 (5 bases). CDR3 length: 15 amino acids. From germline, CDR1 is MGHRA and CDR2 YSYEKL. Trimming removed 3 bases from V and 4 bases from J, with 13 bases in between. CDR3 DNA sequence: TGCGCCAGCAGCCACGGTAGGCCAGGGAAAAACATTCAGTACTTC. As protein: CASSHGRPGKNIQYF.

As for this clonotype: One junction end disagrees with the germline gene, perhaps due to a read error. The rearrangement uses TRBV7-7 and TRBJ2-6; no definite D call. The length of the CDR3 is 20 residues. The germline V gene has CDR1 SSHAT and CDR2 FNYEAQ (reference sequence). CDR3 in DNA: TGTGCTAGCAGCTTAGGTCCGTGGACGAGCAGAGAAGATGGGGCCAACGTCCTGACTTTC. This translates into CASSLGPWTSREDGANVLTF.

J is TRBJ2-3 and V is TRBV7-2, with D perhaps TRBD2 (5 bases). The ends were cut back, 6 bases at V and 12 bases at J, with 28 bases in the middle. Germline V gene data show CDR1 as SGHTA and CDR2 as FQGNSA. The CDR3 consists of 16 residues. The chain's CDR3 is CASRTDAGRSDTVQYF. CDR3 nucleotide sequence: TGTGCCAGCAGAACTGATGCGGGCAGATCAGATACGGTACAGTATTTT.

CDR3 residues: CASSLRRGGLNNEQFF. For the CDR3, the DNA is TGTGCCAGCAGTTTAAGGCGGGGGGGACTGAACAATGAGCAGTTCTTC. This sequence joins TRBV12-3 or TRBV12-4 and TRBJ2-1, with 9 bases fitting TRBD2. With 2 bases clipped from V and 5 bases from J, the junction kept 7 bases outside the gene matches. CDR3 size: 16 residues.

This clonotype showed up just once. This rearrangement joins TRBV4-1 to TRBJ1-4, with 8 bases fitting TRBD1. J was trimmed by 4 bases and V by 2 bases; bases with no gene match: 3. This CDR3 comprises 15 residues. Per germline, CDR1 MGHRA and CDR2 YSYEKL. The CDR3 loop is CASSQQGQVNEKLFF. The CDR3 nucleotides are TGCGCCAGCAGCCAACAGGGACAGGTTAATGAAAAACTGTTTTTT.

The chain is built from TRBV4-2 and TRBJ1-2, with 12 bases matching TRBD1. V was pared by 1 base and J by 6 bases, with 6 bases of the junction left unmatched. Germline V gene lookup returns CDR1 LGHNA and CDR2 YNFKEQ. The CDR3 is 16 residues long. The CDR3 reads CASSQAGTGGLDGYTF. CDR3 nucleotide sequence: TGTGCCAGCAGCCAAGCCGGGACAGGGGGCCTGGATGGCTACACCTTC.

The rearrangement uses TRBV7-9 and TRBJ2-7, with 8 bases lining up with TRBD1. This CDR3 region has 17 residues. Germline CDR1 and CDR2: SEHNR and FQNEAQ (reference sequence). The V gene end was trimmed by 5 bases and the J gene end by 3 bases; junction bases not matched to a gene: 15. The CDR3: CASSRSRGTGWFYEQYF. The DNA of the CDR3 is TGTGCCAGCAGCCGTTCACGGGGGACAGGCTGGTTCTACGAGCAGTACTTC.

This sequence joins TRBV27 and TRBJ2-3; 7 bases align to TRBD2. The V gene's germline CDR1 is MNHEY and CDR2 SMNVEV (reference sequence). This CDR3 is 18 amino acids long. The V and J ends lost 2 bases and 2 bases, in that order; junction bases with no gene match: 13. CDR3 amino acids: CASSLGLADLQYTDTQYF. The CDR3 DNA is TGTGCCAGCAGTTTAGGGCTAGCGGACCTTCAATACACAGATACGCAGTATTTT.

This clonotype was recorded only once. CDR3 coding DNA: TGTGCCTGGAGCCACACAGGGGTCCTCCTGGGGGGGCAGTACTTC. Encoded protein: CAWSHTGVLLGGQYF. V gene TRBV30 combines with J gene TRBJ2-7, with D possibly TRBD1 on 7 matching bases. Per germline, CDR1 GTSNPN and CDR2 SVGIG (reference sequence). With 3 bases removed from V and 9 bases from J, the gap between germline ends came to 24 bases. The CDR3 totals 15 residues. Together with reference TRBV30 and TRBJ2-7, the CDR3 gives the full variable domain: SQTIHQWPATLVQPVGSPLSLECTVEGTSNPNLYWYRQAAGRGLQLLFYSVGIGQISSEVPQNLSASRPQDRQFILSSKKLLLSDSGFYLCAWSHTGVLLGGQYFGPGTRLTVT.